This TCR beta chain was retrieved from a study of blood T cell repertoires in COVID-19. V shed 3 bases and J 1 base; nucleotides not matched to a gene: 5. The CDR3 contains 15 residues. Germline values: CDR1 GTSNPN, CDR2 SVGIG (reference sequence). Those who participated ranged in age from roughly 18 to 89 years and resided in about two dozen US areas. Per the authors' pipeline: Amplification of reference gene primers provided the estimated nucleated cell counts. Assay used: immunoSEQ multiplex PCR; TCRdb lists only in-frame clones, some missing. That table furnishes V, J and clone size, whereas the DNA furnished D and trimming. The sample shows fewer than 250,000 clones, 80% to 90% of them seen only once.

This TCR derives from a woman aged 30 to 39 who had been exposed to COVID-19. The chain carries TRBV30 and TRBJ1-5, with 8 nucleotides matching TRBD1. The sequenced sample was PBMCs or T cells enriched from blood (not recorded which). DNA for the CDR3: TGTGCCTGGAGCCTCACAGGGGGAAGCAATCAGCCCCAGCATTTT. Its protein product is CAWSLTGGSNQPQHF. The complete variable domain, with remaining parts taken from reference TRBV30 and TRBJ1-5, reads SQTIHQWPATLVQPVGSPLSLECTVEGTSNPNLYWYRQAAGRGLQLLFYSVGIGQISSEVPQNLSASRPQDRQFILSSKKLLLSDSGFYLCAWSLTGGSNQPQHFGDGTRLSIL.